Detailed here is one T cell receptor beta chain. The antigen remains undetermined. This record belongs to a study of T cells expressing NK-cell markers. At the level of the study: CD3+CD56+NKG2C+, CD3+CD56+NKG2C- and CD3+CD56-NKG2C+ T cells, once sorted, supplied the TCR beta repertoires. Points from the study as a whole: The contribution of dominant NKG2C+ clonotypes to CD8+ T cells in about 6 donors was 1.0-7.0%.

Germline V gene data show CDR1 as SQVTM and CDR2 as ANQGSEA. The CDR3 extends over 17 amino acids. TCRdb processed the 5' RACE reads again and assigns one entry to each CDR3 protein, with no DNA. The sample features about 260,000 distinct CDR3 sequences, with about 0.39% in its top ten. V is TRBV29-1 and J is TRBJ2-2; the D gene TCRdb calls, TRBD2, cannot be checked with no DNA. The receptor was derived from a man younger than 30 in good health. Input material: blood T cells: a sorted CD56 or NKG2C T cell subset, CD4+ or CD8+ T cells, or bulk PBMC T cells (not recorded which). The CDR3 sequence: CSVETSLAHANTGELFF.